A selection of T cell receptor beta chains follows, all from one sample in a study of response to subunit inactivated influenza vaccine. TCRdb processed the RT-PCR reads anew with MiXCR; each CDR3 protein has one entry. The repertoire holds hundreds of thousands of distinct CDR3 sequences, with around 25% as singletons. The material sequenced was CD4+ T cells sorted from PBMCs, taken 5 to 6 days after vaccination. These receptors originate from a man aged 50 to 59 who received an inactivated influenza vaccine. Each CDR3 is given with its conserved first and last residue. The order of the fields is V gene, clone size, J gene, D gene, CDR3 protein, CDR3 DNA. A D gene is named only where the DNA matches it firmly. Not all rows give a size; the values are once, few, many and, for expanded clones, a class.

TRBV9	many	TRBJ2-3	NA	CASSAGLRTDTQYF	TGTGCCAGCAGCGCGGGGCTCCGCACAGATACGCAGTATTTT
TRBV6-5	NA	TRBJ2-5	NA	CASSFAHLETQYF	TGTGCCAGCAGTTTCGCTCACCTGGAGACCCAGTACTTC
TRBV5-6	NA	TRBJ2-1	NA	CASSLGSTFHNEQFF	TGTGCCAGCAGCTTGGGGTCTACCTTCCACAATGAGCAGTTCTTC
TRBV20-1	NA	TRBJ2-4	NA	CSASPSGENIQYF	TGCAGTGCTAGCCCCAGTGGGGAAAACATTCAGTACTTC
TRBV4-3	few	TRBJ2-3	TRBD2	CASSQYSLGASGGATDTQYF	TGCGCCAGCAGCCAATACTCCCTAGGGGCTAGCGGGGGGGCCACAGATACGCAGTATTTT
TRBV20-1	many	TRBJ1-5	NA	CSARDLPGGNQPQHF	TGCAGTGCTAGAGATCTGCCAGGGGGCAATCAGCCCCAGCATTTT
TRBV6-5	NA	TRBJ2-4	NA	CASRGEENIQYF	TGTGCCAGCAGGGGGGAGGAAAACATTCAGTACTTC
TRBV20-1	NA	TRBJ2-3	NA	CSARDPSSAGDTQYF	TGCAGTGCTAGAGACCCCTCGTCGGCGGGAGATACGCAGTATTTT
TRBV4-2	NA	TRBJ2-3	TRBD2	CASSQDRKRETDTQYF	TGTGCCAGCAGCCAAGATCGGAAGCGGGAAACAGATACGCAGTATTTT
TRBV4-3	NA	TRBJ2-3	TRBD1	CASSQADREGDTQYF	TGCGCCAGCAGCCAAGCGGACAGGGAAGGAGATACGCAGTATTTT
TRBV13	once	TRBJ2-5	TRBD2	CASSLTSGSQYF	TGTGCCAGCAGTTTGACTAGCGGGTCCCAGTACTTC
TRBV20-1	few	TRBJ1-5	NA	CSARDLQDTAEPQHF	TGCAGTGCTAGAGATCTCCAGGACACGGCCGAGCCCCAGCATTTT
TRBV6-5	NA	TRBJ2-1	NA	CASSYSYRSYNEQFF	TGTGCCAGCAGTTACTCTTATCGCAGTTACAATGAGCAGTTCTTC
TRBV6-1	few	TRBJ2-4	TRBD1	CASRETGGAKNIQYF	TGTGCCAGCCGAGAGACAGGGGGTGCCAAAAACATTCAGTACTTC
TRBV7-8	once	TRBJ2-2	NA	CATLGILTSLNTGELFF	TGTGCCACGCTTGGAATCTTAACATCCCTCAACACCGGGGAGCTGTTTTTT
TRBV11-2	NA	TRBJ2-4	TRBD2	CASSLGGASGSHLAKNIQYF	TGTGCCAGCAGCTTAGGGGGTGCTAGCGGGAGCCACCTAGCCAAAAACATTCAGTACTTC
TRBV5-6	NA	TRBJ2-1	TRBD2	CASSLVSGGLAGRPYNEQFF	TGTGCCAGCAGCTTGGTGAGCGGGGGTTTAGCCGGGCGCCCCTACAATGAGCAGTTCTTC
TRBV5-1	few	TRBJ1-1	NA	CASRETDQNTEAFF	TGCGCCAGCAGAGAAACCGACCAGAACACTGAAGCTTTCTTT
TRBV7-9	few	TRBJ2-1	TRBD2	CASSLMTSGKNEQFF	TGTGCCAGCAGCTTAATGACTAGCGGGAAAAATGAGCAGTTCTTC
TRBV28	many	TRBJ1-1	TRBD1	CASSPHHQGAPTEAFF	TGTGCCAGCAGTCCCCATCACCAGGGGGCGCCGACTGAAGCTTTCTTT
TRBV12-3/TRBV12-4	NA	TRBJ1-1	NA	CASSRGPVETEAFF	TGTGCCAGCAGCCGGGGGCCCGTCGAGACTGAAGCTTTCTTT
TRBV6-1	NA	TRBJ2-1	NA	CASSRISRGQRNNEQFF	TGTGCCAGCAGTAGAATAAGTAGAGGACAGAGGAACAATGAGCAGTTCTTC
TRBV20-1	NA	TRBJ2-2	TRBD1	CSAPPGGVKNTGELFF	TGCAGTGCTCCCCCAGGGGGCGTTAAGAACACCGGGGAGCTGTTTTTT
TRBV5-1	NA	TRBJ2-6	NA	CASSHLTSGANVLTF	TGCGCCAGCAGCCATCTTACCTCTGGGGCCAACGTCCTGACTTTC
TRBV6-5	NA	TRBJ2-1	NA	CASSLWGASYNEQFF	TGTGCCAGCAGTTTATGGGGGGCGAGCTACAATGAGCAGTTCTTC
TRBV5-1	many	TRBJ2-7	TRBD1	CASSLSGQGYEQYF	TGCGCCAGCAGCTTATCGGGACAGGGCTACGAGCAGTACTTC
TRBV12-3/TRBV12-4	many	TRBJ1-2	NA	CASSFRILAARSGGYTF	TGTGCCAGCAGTTTCAGGATACTGGCAGCCCGGTCGGGTGGCTACACCTTC
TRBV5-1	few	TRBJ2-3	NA	CASSLALGGFTDTQYF	TGCGCCAGCAGCTTGGCCTTAGGAGGGTTCACAGATACGCAGTATTTT
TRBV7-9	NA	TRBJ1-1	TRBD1	CASSEGQGTEAFF	TGTGCCAGCAGCGAGGGACAGGGGACTGAAGCTTTCTTT
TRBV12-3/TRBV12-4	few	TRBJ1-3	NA	CASVNNGNTIYF	TGTGCCAGCGTAAATAATGGAAACACCATATATTTT
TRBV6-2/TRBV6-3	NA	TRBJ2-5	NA	CASSYSIIDFTDPEETQYF	TGTGCCAGCAGTTACTCGATAATCGACTTCACAGATCCTGAAGAGACCCAGTACTTC
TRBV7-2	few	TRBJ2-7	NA	CASSSRGGTYEQYF	TGTGCCAGCAGCTCTCGCGGGGGCACCTACGAGCAGTACTTC
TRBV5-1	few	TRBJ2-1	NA	CASSVTGSNEQFF	TGCGCCAGCAGCGTTACAGGGTCAAATGAGCAGTTCTTC
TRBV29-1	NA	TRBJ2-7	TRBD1	CSPKNRDRASYEQYF	TGCAGCCCTAAAAACCGGGACAGGGCTTCCTACGAGCAGTACTTC
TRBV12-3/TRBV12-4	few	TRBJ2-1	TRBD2	CATHGLAGENEQFF	TGTGCCACCCATGGACTAGCGGGAGAGAATGAGCAGTTCTTC
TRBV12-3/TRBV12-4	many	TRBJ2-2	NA	CASSFYGELFF	TGTGCCAGCAGTTTTTACGGGGAGCTGTTTTTT
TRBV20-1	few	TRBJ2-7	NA	CSARDGLVPYEQYF	TGCAGTGCTAGAGATGGTCTAGTTCCCTACGAGCAGTACTTC
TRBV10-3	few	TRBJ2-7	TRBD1	CAIRTGGSSYEQYF	TGTGCCATCCGGACAGGGGGTAGCTCCTACGAGCAGTACTTC
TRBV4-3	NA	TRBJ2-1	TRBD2	CASSRDVSGTYNEQFF	TGCGCCAGCAGCCGCGACGTCAGCGGGACCTACAATGAGCAGTTCTTC
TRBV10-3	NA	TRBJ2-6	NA	CAISSGLNSGANVLTF	TGTGCCATCAGTTCGGGACTGAACTCTGGGGCCAACGTCCTGACTTTC
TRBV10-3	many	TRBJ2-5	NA	CAISGGLAASQETQYF	TGTGCCATCAGTGGGGGGCTAGCGGCATCACAAGAGACCCAGTACTTC
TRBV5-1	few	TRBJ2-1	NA	CASSLDTVRSEQFF	TGCGCCAGCAGCTTGGATACCGTCAGATCTGAGCAGTTCTTC
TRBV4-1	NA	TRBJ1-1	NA	CASSFSRDPGVTEAFF	TGCGCCAGCAGCTTTTCCCGGGACCCCGGGGTCACTGAAGCTTTCTTT
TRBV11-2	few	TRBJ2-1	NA	CASSSKEGRWGVEDEQFF	TGTGCCAGCAGCTCCAAAGAGGGGAGGTGGGGAGTAGAGGATGAGCAGTTCTTC
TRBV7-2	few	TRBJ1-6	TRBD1	CASSTRQGPNSPLHF	TGTGCCAGCAGCACAAGACAGGGACCAAATTCACCCCTCCACTTT
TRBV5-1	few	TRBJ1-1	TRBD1	CASNKDRDTEAFF	TGCGCCAGCAATAAGGACAGGGACACTGAAGCTTTCTTT
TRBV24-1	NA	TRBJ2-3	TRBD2	CATSDGGSTDTQYF	TGTGCCACCAGTGATGGCGGGAGTACAGATACGCAGTATTTT
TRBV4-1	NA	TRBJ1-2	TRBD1	CASSQGRGGSHGYTF	TGCGCCAGCAGCCAGGGCCGAGGGGGCTCCCATGGCTACACCTTC
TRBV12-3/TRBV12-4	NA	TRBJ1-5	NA	CASSFTVFQPQHF	TGTGCCAGCAGTTTTACGGTTTTTCAGCCCCAGCATTTT
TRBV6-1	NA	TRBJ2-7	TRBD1	CASSEGVGGRYEQYF	TGTGCCAGCAGTGAGGGAGTAGGGGGCAGGTACGAGCAGTACTTC
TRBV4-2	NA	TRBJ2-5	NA	CASSQEGGGKETQYF	TGTGCCAGCAGCCAAGAAGGGGGAGGAAAAGAGACCCAGTACTTC
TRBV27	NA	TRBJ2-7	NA	CASSKTNRNYEQYF	TGTGCCAGCAGTAAAACGAATAGGAACTACGAGCAGTACTTC
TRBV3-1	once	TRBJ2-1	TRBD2	CASSQGSGVSYNEQFF	TGTGCCAGCAGCCAAGGTAGCGGGGTCTCCTACAATGAGCAGTTCTTC
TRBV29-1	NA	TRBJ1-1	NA	CSVEIGNLNTEAFF	TGCAGCGTTGAAATAGGAAATCTGAACACTGAAGCTTTCTTT
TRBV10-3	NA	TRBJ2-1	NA	CAIQGFNEQFF	TGTGCCATACAGGGATTCAATGAGCAGTTCTTC
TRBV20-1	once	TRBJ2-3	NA	CSASAPVGHTQYF	TGCAGTGCTAGCGCTCCGGTAGGGCATACGCAGTATTTT
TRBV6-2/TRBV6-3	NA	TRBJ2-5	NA	CASSRDLADETQYF	TGTGCCAGCAGTCGGGACCTCGCGGACGAGACCCAGTACTTC